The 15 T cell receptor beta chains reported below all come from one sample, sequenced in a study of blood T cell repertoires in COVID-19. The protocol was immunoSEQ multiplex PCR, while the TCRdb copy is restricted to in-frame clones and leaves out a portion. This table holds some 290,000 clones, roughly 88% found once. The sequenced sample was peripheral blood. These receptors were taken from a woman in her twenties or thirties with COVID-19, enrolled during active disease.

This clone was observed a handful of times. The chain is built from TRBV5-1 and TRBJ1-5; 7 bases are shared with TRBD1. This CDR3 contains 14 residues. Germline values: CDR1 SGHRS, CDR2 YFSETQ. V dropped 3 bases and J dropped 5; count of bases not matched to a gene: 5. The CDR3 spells CASSSTGLDQPQHF. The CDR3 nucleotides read TGCGCCAGCAGCTCGACAGGGTTGGATCAGCCCCAGCATTTT.

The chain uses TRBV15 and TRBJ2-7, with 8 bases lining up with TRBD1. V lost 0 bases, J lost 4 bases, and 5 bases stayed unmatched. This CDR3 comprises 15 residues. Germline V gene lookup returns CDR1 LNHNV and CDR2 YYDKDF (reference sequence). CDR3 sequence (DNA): TGTGCCACCAGCAGAGACGGAACAGGGGGGTACGAGCAGTACTTC. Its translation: CATSRDGTGGYEQYF.

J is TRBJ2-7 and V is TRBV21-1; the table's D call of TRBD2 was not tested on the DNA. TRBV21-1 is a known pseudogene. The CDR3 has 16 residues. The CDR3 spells CASSKGLAGRGYEQYF. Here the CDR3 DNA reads TGTGCCAGCAGCAAAGGACTAGCGGGCAGGGGCTACGAGCAGTACTTC.

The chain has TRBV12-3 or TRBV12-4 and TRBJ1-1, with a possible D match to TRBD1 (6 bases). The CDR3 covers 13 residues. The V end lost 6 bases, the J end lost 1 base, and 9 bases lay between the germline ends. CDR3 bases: TGTGCCAGCAGACGGGACACGAACACTGAAGCTTTCTTT. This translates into CASRRDTNTEAFF.

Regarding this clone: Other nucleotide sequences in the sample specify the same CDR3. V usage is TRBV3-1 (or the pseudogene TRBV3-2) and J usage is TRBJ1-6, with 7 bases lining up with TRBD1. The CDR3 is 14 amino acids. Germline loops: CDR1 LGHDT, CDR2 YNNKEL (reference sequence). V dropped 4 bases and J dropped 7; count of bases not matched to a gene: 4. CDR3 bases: TGTGCCAGCAGCCCTGGGACAGACAATTCACCCCTCCACTTT. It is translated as CASSPGTDNSPLHF.

Written as DNA, the CDR3 is TGTGCCAGCAGCCAAGAGTGGACAGGGTCTAATGGCTACACCTTC. Its translation: CASSQEWTGSNGYTF. The V call is TRBV4-2, the J call TRBJ1-2; 8 nucleotides align to TRBD1. Trimming removed 0 bases from V and 6 bases from J; junction bases left unmatched: 6. The CDR3 length is 15 residues. Germline V lookup: CDR1 LGHNA, CDR2 YNFKEQ.

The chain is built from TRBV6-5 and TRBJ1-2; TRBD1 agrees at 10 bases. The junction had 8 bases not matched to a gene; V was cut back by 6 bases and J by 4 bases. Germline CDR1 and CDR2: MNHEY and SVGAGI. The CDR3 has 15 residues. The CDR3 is CASRKPGTGAYGYTF. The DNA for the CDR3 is TGTGCCAGCAGAAAGCCCGGGACAGGGGCCTATGGCTACACCTTC.

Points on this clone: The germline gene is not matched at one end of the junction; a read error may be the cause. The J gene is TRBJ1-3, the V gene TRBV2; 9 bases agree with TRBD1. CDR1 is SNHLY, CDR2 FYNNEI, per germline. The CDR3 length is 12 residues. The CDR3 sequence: CASSASQGARSF. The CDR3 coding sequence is TGTGCCAGCAGCGCATCACAGGGGGCGAGGTCTTTT.

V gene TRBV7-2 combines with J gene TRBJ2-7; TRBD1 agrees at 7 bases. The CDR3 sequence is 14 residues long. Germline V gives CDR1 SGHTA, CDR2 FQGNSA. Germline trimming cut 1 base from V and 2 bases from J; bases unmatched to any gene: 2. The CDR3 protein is CASSLGGGTYEQYF. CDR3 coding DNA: TGTGCCAGCAGCTTAGGAGGGGGCACCTACGAGCAGTACTTC.

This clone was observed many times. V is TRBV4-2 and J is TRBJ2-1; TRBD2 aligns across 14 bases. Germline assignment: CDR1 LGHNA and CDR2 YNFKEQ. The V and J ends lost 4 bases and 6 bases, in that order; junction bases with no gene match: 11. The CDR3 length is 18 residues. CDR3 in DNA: TGTGCCAGCAGCCCCCGGGGACTAGCGGGAGAGTTAGGCAATGAGCAGTTCTTC. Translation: CASSPRGLAGELGNEQFF.

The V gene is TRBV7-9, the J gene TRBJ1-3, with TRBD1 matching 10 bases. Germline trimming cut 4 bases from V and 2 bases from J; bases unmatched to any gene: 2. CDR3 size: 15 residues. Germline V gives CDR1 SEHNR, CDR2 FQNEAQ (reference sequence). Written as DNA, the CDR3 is TGTGCCAGCAGCTACGGACAGGGGGCTGGAAACACCATATATTTT. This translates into CASSYGQGAGNTIYF.

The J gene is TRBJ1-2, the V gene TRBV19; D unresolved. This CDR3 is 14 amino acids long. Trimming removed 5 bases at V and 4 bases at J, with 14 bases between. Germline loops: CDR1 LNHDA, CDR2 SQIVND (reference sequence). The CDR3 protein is CASSFEIFGYGYTF. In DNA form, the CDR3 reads TGTGCCAGTAGTTTCGAAATTTTCGGCTATGGCTACACCTTC.

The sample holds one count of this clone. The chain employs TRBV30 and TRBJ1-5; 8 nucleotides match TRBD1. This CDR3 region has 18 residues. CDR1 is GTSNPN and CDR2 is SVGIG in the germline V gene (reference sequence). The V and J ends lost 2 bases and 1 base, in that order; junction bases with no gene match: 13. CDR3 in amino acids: CAWSPLGAGGRSNQPQHF. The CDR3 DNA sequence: TGTGCCTGGAGTCCCCTGGGGGCAGGGGGCCGGAGCAATCAGCCCCAGCATTTT.

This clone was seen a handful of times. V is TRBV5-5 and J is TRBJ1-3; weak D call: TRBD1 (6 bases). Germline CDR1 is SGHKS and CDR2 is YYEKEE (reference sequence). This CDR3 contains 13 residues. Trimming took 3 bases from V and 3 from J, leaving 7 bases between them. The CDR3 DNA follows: TGTGCCAGCAGCTCAGGGGTTGGAAACACCATATATTTT. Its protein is CASSSGVGNTIYF.

The CDR3 nucleotides read TGTGCCAGCAGCCCTGAATCACAGGGGGCGATGGAACACACTGAAGCTTTCTTT. Protein product: CASSPESQGAMEHTEAFF. V is TRBV4-2 and J is TRBJ1-1; 9 bases line up with TRBD1. There are 18 residues in the CDR3. J was trimmed by 3 bases and V by 4 bases; bases with no gene match: 15. Germline V gene sequence: CDR1 LGHNA, CDR2 YNFKEQ.